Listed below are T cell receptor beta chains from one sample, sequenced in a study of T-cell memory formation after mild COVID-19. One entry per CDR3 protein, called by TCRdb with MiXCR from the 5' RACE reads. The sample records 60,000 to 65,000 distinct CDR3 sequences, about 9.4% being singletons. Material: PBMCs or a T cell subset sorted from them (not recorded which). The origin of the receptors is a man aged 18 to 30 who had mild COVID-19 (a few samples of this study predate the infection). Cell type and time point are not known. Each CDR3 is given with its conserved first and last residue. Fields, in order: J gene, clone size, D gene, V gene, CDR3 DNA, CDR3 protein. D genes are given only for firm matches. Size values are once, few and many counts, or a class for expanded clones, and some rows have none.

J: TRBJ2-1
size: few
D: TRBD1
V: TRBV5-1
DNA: TGCGCCAGCAGCTCATACAGGGGGGACAATGAGCAGTTCTTC
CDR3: CASSSYRGDNEQFF

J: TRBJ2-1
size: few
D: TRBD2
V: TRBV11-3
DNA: TGTGCCAGCAGCGCCAGCGGGACCTACAATGAGCAGTTCTTC
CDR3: CASSASGTYNEQFF

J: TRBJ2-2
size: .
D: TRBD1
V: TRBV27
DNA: TGTGCCAGCAGCCAACAGGGGGCTACCGGGGAGCTGTTTTTT
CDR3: CASSQQGATGELFF

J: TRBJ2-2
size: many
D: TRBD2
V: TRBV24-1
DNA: TGTGCCACCCGAAAAGCGGGGGGGCTCGAAACCGGGGAGCTGTTTTTT
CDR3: CATRKAGGLETGELFF

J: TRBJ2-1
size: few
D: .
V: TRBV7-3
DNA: TGTGCCAGCAGCTCTAGGGGGTTCTCAAATGAGCAGTTCTTC
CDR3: CASSSRGFSNEQFF

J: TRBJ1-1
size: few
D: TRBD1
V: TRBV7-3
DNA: TGTGCCAGCAGCTTATATGGCAGGGGGGGAGAGAACCCTGAAGCTTTCTTT
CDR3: CASSLYGRGGENPEAFF

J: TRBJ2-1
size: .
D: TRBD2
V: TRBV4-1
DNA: TGCGCCAGCAGCCAAGATTCCCCGGCGAGCGGGGGCCACAATGAGCAGTTCTTC
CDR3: CASSQDSPASGGHNEQFF

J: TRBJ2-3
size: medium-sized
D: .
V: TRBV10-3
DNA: TGTGCCATCAGTGAGTCGGCAACCGTAACAGATACGCAGTATTTT
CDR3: CAISESATVTDTQYF

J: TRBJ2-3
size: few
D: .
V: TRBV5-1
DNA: TGCGCCAGCAGCCGGAGGGGGGGCCCGACAGATACGCAGTATTTT
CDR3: CASSRRGGPTDTQYF

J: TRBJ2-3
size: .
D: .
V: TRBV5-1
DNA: TGCGCCAGCAGCTTGGTTCCGGGGGGCACAGATACGCAGTATTTT
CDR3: CASSLVPGGTDTQYF

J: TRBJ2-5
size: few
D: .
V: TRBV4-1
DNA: TGCGCCAGCAGCCAGCCAGGGGTGATTGGGAACCAGTACTTC
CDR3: CASSQPGVIGNQYF

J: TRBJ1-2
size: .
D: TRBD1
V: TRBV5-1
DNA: TGCGCCAGCAGCTTGGTGGACAGGGGTGGCTACACCTTC
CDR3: CASSLVDRGGYTF

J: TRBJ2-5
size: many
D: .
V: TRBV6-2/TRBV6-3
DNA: TGTGCCAGCAGTTACGGAGGCAGCCAAGAGACCCAGTACTTC
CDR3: CASSYGGSQETQYF

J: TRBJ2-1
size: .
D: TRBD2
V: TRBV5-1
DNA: TGCGCCAGCAGCTTGGGCCATGCCCTAGCGGGGGGCAATGAGCAGTTCTTC
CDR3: CASSLGHALAGGNEQFF

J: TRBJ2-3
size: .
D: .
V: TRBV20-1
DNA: TGCAGTGCTAGAGATCCCTGGGTCACAGATACGCAGTATTTT
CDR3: CSARDPWVTDTQYF

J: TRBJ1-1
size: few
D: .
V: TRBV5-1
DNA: TGCGCCAGCAGCTTGGACGATTGGGGCACTGAAGCTTTCTTT
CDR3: CASSLDDWGTEAFF

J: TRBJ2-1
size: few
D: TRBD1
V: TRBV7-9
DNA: TGTGCCAGCAGCTTACCCGGACAGGGGACGGGGAAGCAGTTCTTC
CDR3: CASSLPGQGTGKQFF

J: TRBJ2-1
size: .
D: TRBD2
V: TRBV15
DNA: TGTGCCACCAGCAGCCTAACCAGCGGGAACTCCTACAATGAGCAGTTCTTC
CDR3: CATSSLTSGNSYNEQFF

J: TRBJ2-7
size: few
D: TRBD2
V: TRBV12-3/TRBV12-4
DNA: TGTGCCAGCAGTTTAGCTCTAGCGGGGCCTTTCTACGAGCAGTACTTC
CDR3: CASSLALAGPFYEQYF

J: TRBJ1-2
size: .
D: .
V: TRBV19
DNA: TGTGCCAGTAGTAGGGCGGGACAAAACTATGGCTACACCTTC
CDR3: CASSRAGQNYGYTF

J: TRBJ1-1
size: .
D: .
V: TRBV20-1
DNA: TGCAGTGCTAGAGGAGGGGTCTCGAACACTGAAGCTTTCTTT
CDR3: CSARGGVSNTEAFF

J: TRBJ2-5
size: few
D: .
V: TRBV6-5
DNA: TGTGCCAGCAGTTATTCGTACTCGATTCAAGAGACCCAGTACTTC
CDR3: CASSYSYSIQETQYF

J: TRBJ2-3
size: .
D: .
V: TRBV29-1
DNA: TGCAGCGTTGAACGGGGGGCCACGGGAGATACGCAGTATTTT
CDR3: CSVERGATGDTQYF

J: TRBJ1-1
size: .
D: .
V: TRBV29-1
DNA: TGCAGCGTTGCCTCTTCTGAGAACACTGAAGCTTTCTTT
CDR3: CSVASSENTEAFF

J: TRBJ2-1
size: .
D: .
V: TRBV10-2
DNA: TGCGCCAGCAGTGGACACATCAATGAGCAGTTCTTC
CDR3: CASSGHINEQFF

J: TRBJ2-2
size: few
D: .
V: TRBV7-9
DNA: TGTGCCAGAACGACAGGCCCCAACACCGGGGAGCTGTTTTTT
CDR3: CARTTGPNTGELFF

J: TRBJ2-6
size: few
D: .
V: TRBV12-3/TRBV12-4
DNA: TGTGCCAGCAGTTTAATGTGGGGCCCCCTTCCGGTCCTGACTTTC
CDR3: CASSLMWGPLPVLTF

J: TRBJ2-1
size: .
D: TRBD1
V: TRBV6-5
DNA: TGTGCCACCATGGACAGGAGCTCCTACAATGAGCAGTTCTTC
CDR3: CATMDRSSYNEQFF

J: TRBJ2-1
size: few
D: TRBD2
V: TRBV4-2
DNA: TGTGCCAGCAGCCACGGGACTAGCGGGGACAATGAGCAGTTCTTC
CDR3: CASSHGTSGDNEQFF

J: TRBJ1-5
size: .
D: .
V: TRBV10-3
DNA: TGTGCCATCAGTGATAGTAGATTTAGCAATCAGCCCCAGCATTTT
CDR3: CAISDSRFSNQPQHF

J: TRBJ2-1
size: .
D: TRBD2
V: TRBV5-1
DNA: TGCGCCTGCGGGGGGTCAAACAATGAGCAGTTCTTC
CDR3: CACGGSNNEQFF

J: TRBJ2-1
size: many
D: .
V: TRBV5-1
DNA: TGCGCCAGCAGCTTGGGGGATCGGGGGCAACAGCAGTTCTTC
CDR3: CASSLGDRGQQQFF

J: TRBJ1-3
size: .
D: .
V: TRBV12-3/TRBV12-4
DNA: TGTGCCAGCAGGGACTCGGGGGCGGTTGGAAACACCATATATTTT
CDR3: CASRDSGAVGNTIYF

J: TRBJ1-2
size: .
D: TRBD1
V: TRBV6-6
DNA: TGTGCCAGCAGTTACGCCCAGACAGGGGGGTATGGCTACACCTTC
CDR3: CASSYAQTGGYGYTF

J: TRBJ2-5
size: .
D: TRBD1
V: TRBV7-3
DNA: TGTGCCAGCAGCTCCCAGGGGGCAGGGGAGACCCAGTACTTC
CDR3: CASSSQGAGETQYF

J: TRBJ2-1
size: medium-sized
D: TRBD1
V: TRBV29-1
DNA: TGCAGCGTTGAAGTGATTGGACAGGGGCCAAATGATGAGCAGTTCTTC
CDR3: CSVEVIGQGPNDEQFF

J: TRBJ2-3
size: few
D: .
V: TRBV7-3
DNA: TGTGCCAGCAGCTCCTCCTCACAGGATACGCAGTATTTT
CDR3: CASSSSSQDTQYF

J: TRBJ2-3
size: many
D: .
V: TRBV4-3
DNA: TGCGCCAGCAGCCAAGATGCGGGGGATACGCAGTATTTT
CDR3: CASSQDAGDTQYF

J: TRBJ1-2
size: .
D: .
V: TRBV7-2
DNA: TGTGCCAGCAGCATGGACAGCTATGGCTACACCTTC
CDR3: CASSMDSYGYTF

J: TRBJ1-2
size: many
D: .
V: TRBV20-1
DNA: TGCAGTGCCCAGACCGATTATGGCTACACCTTC
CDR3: CSAQTDYGYTF

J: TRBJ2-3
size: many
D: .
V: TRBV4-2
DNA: TGTGCCAGCAGCCCCACCCTTTCGGATACGCAGTATTTT
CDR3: CASSPTLSDTQYF

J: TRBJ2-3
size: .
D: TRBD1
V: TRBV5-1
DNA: TGCGCCAGCAGCCCACAGGGGGCCTCGGCAGATACGCAGTATTTT
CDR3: CASSPQGASADTQYF

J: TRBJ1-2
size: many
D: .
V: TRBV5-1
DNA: TGCGCCAGCAGCCAAGACAGCCCTAACTATGGCTACACCTTC
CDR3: CASSQDSPNYGYTF

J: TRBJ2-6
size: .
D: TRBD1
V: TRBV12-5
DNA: TGTGCTAGTGGTTTGCCGCTCTGGGACAGGGAAGCGCCGAGCTCTGGGGCCAACGTCCTGACTTTC
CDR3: CASGLPLWDREAPSSGANVLTF

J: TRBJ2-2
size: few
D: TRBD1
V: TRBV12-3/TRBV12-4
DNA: TGTGCCAGCAGTTTTGGACAGGGGAACACCGGGGAGCTGTTTTTT
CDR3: CASSFGQGNTGELFF